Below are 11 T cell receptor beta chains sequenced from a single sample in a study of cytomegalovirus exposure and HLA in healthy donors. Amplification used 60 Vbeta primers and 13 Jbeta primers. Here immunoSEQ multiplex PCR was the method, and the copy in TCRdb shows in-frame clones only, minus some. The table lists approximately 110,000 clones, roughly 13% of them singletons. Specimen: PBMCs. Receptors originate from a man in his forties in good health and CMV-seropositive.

The CDR3 sequence: CASTSDGGGREQYF. The DNA of the CDR3 is TGTGCCAGCACCAGTGACGGCGGAGGGCGCGAGCAGTACTTC. The chain employs TRBV6-1 and TRBJ2-7; TRBD2 is a possible D gene (6 bases). The CDR3 has 14 amino acids. With 7 bases removed from V and 6 bases from J, the gap between germline ends came to 19 bases. Germline V lookup: CDR1 MNHNS, CDR2 SASEGT.

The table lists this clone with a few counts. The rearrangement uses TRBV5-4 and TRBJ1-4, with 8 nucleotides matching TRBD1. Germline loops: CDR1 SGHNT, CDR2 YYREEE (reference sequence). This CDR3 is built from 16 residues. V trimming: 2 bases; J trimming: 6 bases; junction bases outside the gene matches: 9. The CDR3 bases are TGTGCCAGCAGCTTAAGGACAGGGAATAATGATGAAAAACTGTTTTTT. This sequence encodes CASSLRTGNNDEKLFF.

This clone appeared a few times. The CDR3 DNA follows: TGTGCCAGCAGCCAAGATCTGGGACACTCGAACACCGGGGAGCTGTTTTTT. Translating gives CASSQDLGHSNTGELFF. The genes are TRBV4-2 and TRBJ2-2; a possible D gene is TRBD1 (6 bases). The CDR3 length is 17 residues. The germline V gene has CDR1 LGHNA and CDR2 YNFKEQ. With 0 bases removed from V and 0 bases from J, the gap between germline ends came to 11 bases.

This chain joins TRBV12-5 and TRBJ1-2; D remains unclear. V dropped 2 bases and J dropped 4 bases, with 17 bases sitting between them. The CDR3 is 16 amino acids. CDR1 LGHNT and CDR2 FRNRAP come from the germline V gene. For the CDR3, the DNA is TGTGCTAGTGGTTTGCCACGATCAATCCCTATCTATGGCTACACCTTC. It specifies CASGLPRSIPIYGYTF.

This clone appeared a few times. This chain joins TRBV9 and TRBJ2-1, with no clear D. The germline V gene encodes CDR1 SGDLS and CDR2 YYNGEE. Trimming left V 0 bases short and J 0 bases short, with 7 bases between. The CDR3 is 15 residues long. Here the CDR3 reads CASSVDVSSYNEQFF. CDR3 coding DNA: TGTGCCAGCAGCGTAGATGTCAGCTCCTACAATGAGCAGTTCTTC. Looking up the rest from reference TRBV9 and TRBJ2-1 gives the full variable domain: DSGVTQTPKHLITATGQRVTLRCSPRSGDLSVYWYQQSLDQGLQFLIQYYNGEERAKGNILERFSAQQFPDLHSELNLSSLELGDSALYFCASSVDVSSYNEQFFGPGTRLTVL.

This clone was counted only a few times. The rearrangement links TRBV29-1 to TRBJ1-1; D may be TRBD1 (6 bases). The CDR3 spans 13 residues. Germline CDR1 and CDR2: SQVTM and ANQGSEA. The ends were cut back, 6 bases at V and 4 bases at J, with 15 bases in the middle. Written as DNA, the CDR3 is TGCAGCGTGGGACAAGGGATCAGCACTGAAGCTTTCTTT. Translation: CSVGQGISTEAFF.

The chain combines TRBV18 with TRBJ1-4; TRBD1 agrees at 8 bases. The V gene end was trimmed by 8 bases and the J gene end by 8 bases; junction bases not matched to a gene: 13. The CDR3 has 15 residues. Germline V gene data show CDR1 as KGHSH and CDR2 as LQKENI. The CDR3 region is CASTDGRGLIEKLFF. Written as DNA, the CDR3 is TGTGCCAGCACGGACGGCAGGGGGCTCATCGAAAAACTGTTTTTT.

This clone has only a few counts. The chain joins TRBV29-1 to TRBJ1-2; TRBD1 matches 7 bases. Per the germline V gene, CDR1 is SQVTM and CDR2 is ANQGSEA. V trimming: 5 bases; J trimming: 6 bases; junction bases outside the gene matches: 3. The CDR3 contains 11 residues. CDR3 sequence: CSVTTGHGYTF. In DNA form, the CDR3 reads TGCAGCGTTACGACAGGGCATGGCTACACCTTC.

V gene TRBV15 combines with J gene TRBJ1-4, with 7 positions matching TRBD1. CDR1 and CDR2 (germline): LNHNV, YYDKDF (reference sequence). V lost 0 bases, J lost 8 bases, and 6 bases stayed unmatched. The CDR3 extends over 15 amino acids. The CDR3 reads CATSREPGQREKLFF. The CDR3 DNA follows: TGTGCCACCAGCAGAGAACCGGGACAGAGAGAAAAACTGTTTTTT.

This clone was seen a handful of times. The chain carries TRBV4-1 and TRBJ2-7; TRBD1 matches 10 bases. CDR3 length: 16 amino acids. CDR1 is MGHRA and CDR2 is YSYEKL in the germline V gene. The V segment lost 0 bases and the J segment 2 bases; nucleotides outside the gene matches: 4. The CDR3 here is CASSQDPGTGAYEQYF. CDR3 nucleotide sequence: TGCGCCAGCAGCCAAGATCCCGGGACAGGGGCCTACGAGCAGTACTTC.

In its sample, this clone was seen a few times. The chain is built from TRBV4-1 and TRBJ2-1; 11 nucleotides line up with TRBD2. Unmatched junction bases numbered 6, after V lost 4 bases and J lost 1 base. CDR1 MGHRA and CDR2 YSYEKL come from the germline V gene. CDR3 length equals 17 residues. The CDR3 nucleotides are TGCGCCAGCAGCCTAGCGGGAGGGCCCCAGTCCTACAATGAGCAGTTCTTC. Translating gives CASSLAGGPQSYNEQFF.